Listed below are T cell receptor beta chains from one sample, sequenced in a study of T cell responses to AZD1222 COVID-19 vaccine. Assay: immunoSEQ multiplex PCR; the TCRdb copy retains only in-frame clones and omits some. Seen here are about 120,000 clones, roughly 85% observed once, and the top ten hold roughly 9%. The sequencing here drew on peripheral blood, taken on day 0 of AZD1222 vaccination. Receptors originate from an adult in good health. CDR3s include the opening cysteine and the closing phenylalanine or tryptophan. The order of the fields is V gene, D gene, J gene, clone size, CDR3 length, CDR3 protein, CDR3 DNA. A D gene is named only where the DNA matches it firmly. Not every row has a clone size; where given, it reads once, few, many or a size class.

TRBV10-3	TRBD1	TRBJ2-7	.	14	CAISEAGTAYEQYF	TGTGCCATCAGTGAGGCCGGGACAGCCTACGAGCAGTACTTC
TRBV5-4	.	TRBJ1-1	once	14	CASSLGHQNTEAFF	TGTGCCAGCAGCTTGGGACACCAGAACACTGAAGCTTTCTTT
TRBV18	.	TRBJ2-1	.	15	CASSPTGDRYNEQFF	TGTGCCAGCTCACCAACCGGGGACCGCTACAATGAGCAGTTCTTC
TRBV5-6	.	TRBJ2-7	.	11	CASSHQGEQYF	TGTGCCAGCAGCCATCAGGGCGAGCAGTACTTC
TRBV6-1	.	TRBJ1-5	.	18	CASSELIYSRQPPQPQHF	TGTGCCAGCAGTGAATTGATCTATTCCAGGCAGCCTCCGCAGCCCCAGCATTTT
TRBV29-1	.	TRBJ1-4	.	12	CSAGKKTEKLFF	TGCAGCGCCGGAAAAAAGACCGAAAAACTGTTTTTT
TRBV30	TRBD1	TRBJ1-6	once	14	CAWSRTGENSPLHF	TGTGCCTGGAGTCGGACAGGGGAGAATTCACCCCTCCACTTT
TRBV19	TRBD1	TRBJ1-4	.	15	CASSKGQADYEKLFF	TGTGCCAGTAGTAAGGGACAGGCCGATTATGAAAAACTGTTTTTT
TRBV2	.	TRBJ2-7	.	11	CASSDAYEQYF	TGTGCCAGCAGTGATGCCTACGAGCAGTACTTC
TRBV5-1	.	TRBJ1-2	.	16	CASSLQPSAGDYGYTF	TGCGCCAGCAGCTTGCAACCCTCCGCAGGGGACTATGGCTACACCTTC
TRBV28	.	TRBJ1-2	once	16	CASTPPRQAQRRGYTF	TGTGCCAGCACTCCACCACGGCAGGCACAACGGCGGGGCTACACCTTC
TRBV2	TRBD1	TRBJ1-1	.	15	CASADTGGSDTEAFF	TGTGCCAGCGCAGATACAGGGGGCTCGGACACTGAAGCTTTCTTT
TRBV2	.	TRBJ1-5	few	13	CASRSGALQPQHF	TGTGCCAGCAGGTCAGGGGCCCTTCAGCCCCAGCATTTT
TRBV27	.	TRBJ2-7	.	13	CASRTLSSYEQYF	TGTGCCAGCCGGACTCTAAGCTCCTACGAGCAGTACTTC
TRBV2	TRBD2	TRBJ2-7	.	15	CASSEGGTSAYEQYF	TGTGCCAGCAGTGAAGGTGGGACTAGCGCCTACGAGCAGTACTTC
TRBV6-5	.	TRBJ1-3	.	14	CASSYRGSENTIYF	TGTGCCAGCAGTTACAGGGGATCCGAAAACACCATATATTTT
TRBV6-5	.	TRBJ2-5	.	13	CASSKTDQETQYF	TGTGCCAGCAGTAAGACAGATCAAGAGACCCAGTACTTC
TRBV4-1	.	TRBJ1-2	.	15	CASSQEGRLGYGYTF	TGCGCCAGCAGCCAAGAAGGCCGGTTGGGGTATGGCTACACCTTC
TRBV7-8	.	TRBJ2-2	.	15	CASSLMTTSTGELFF	TGTGCCAGCAGCTTGATGACTACCAGCACCGGGGAGCTGTTTTTT
TRBV30	.	TRBJ1-6	.	13	CAWSRNKDSPLHF	TGTGCCTGGAGCCGCAACAAGGATTCACCCCTCCACTTT
TRBV9	.	TRBJ1-5	.	14	CASSVTGIGQPQHF	TGTGCCAGCAGCGTGACGGGGATCGGTCAGCCCCAGCATTTT
TRBV10-3	.	TRBJ1-5	.	14	CAISEGVSNQPQHF	TGTGCCATCAGTGAAGGTGTTAGCAATCAGCCCCAGCATTTT
TRBV24-1	.	TRBJ1-4	.	14	CATSDSGANEKLFF	TGTGCCACCAGTGACTCGGGAGCGAATGAAAAACTGTTTTTT
TRBV9	.	TRBJ2-5	.	15	CASSVQQGRVETQYF	TGTGCCAGCAGCGTACAACAGGGGAGGGTGGAGACCCAGTACTTC
TRBV30	TRBD1	TRBJ2-7	once	12	CAWSGQGDEQYF	TGTGCCTGGAGCGGACAGGGGGACGAGCAGTACTTC
TRBV7-8	TRBD1	TRBJ2-2	.	17	CASSLVPGTVATGELFF	TGTGCCAGCAGCTTAGTCCCCGGGACAGTTGCAACCGGGGAGCTGTTTTTT
TRBV5-4	.	TRBJ1-3	.	17	CASTVNGGARPGNTIYF	TGTGCCAGCACCGTCAACGGAGGGGCCCGGCCTGGAAACACCATATATTTT
TRBV2	.	TRBJ1-4	.	14	CASSDRDGGEKLFF	TGTGCCAGCAGTGACAGGGATGGGGGTGAAAAACTGTTTTTT
TRBV4-2	TRBD2	TRBJ2-1	.	17	CASSPKTLAMPYNEQFF	TGTGCCAGCAGCCCGAAAACACTAGCGATGCCCTACAATGAGCAGTTCTTC
TRBV24-1	.	TRBJ1-2	once	15	CATSDPGHPNYGYTF	TGTGCCACCAGTGATCCGGGACACCCTAACTATGGCTACACCTTC
TRBV4-1	.	TRBJ2-2	.	16	CASSQVATDLSGKLFF	TGCGCCAGCAGCCAAGTTGCCACTGACTTGTCCGGGAAGCTGTTTTTT
TRBV5-1	.	TRBJ2-2	few	13	CATSSGVAGELFF	TGCGCCACCTCGTCTGGGGTCGCCGGGGAGCTGTTTTTT
TRBV19	.	TRBJ2-6	.	15	CASTYSSSGANVLTF	TGTGCCAGTACTTACAGTAGCTCTGGGGCCAACGTCCTGACTTTC
TRBV15	.	TRBJ1-2	once	14	CATSRDGGGYGYTF	TGTGCCACCAGCAGAGATGGGGGTGGTTATGGCTACACCTTC
TRBV4-2	.	TRBJ2-1	.	12	CASSQVGSEQFF	TGTGCCAGCAGCCAAGTCGGTTCTGAGCAGTTCTTC
TRBV28	TRBD1	TRBJ1-6	.	17	CASSFFSLDRRNSPLHF	TGTGCCAGCAGTTTCTTTTCGTTGGACAGGCGGAATTCACCCCTCCACTTT
TRBV7-9	.	TRBJ2-7	.	12	CASSLAAYEQYF	TGTGCCAGCAGCTTAGCAGCCTACGAGCAGTACTTC
TRBV12-3/TRBV12-4	.	TRBJ1-2	.	12	CASRRSSDGYTF	TGTGCCAGCAGGCGGTCCTCCGACGGCTACACCTTC
TRBV5-4	TRBD1	TRBJ2-7	.	15	CASSDQRTGAGRQYF	TGTGCCAGCAGCGATCAAAGGACAGGGGCAGGGCGGCAGTACTTC
TRBV24-1	.	TRBJ2-5	.	15	CATSGAGGGKETQYF	TGTGCCACCAGTGGGGCCGGCGGTGGGAAAGAGACCCAGTACTTC
TRBV6-1	TRBD2	TRBJ2-3	.	18	CASSENFPLAGASHTQYF	TGTGCCAGCAGTGAAAACTTCCCCCTAGCGGGAGCCTCACATACGCAGTATTTT
TRBV6-5	TRBD1	TRBJ1-1	.	14	CASSPQGARAEAFF	TGTGCCAGCAGCCCCCAGGGGGCAAGGGCTGAAGCTTTCTTT
TRBV5-4	.	TRBJ2-3	.	15	CASSFGGQVEDTQYF	TGTGCCAGCAGCTTCGGGGGCCAGGTGGAAGATACGCAGTATTTT
TRBV5-4	.	TRBJ1-2	.	13	CASRDSTNYGYTF	TGTGCCAGCAGAGACAGTACTAACTATGGCTACACCTTC
TRBV3-1/TRBV3-2	TRBD1	TRBJ1-6	.	16	CASSRTGGNYNSPLHF	TGTGCCAGCAGCCGCACAGGGGGCAACTATAATTCACCCCTCCACTTT
TRBV6-5	TRBD1	TRBJ1-5	.	15	CASTPTGDSNQPQHF	TGTGCCAGCACCCCCACAGGGGATAGCAATCAGCCCCAGCATTTT
TRBV3-1/TRBV3-2	.	TRBJ2-6	few	16	CASSQSFYSGANVLTF	TGTGCCAGCAGCCAATCCTTTTACTCTGGGGCCAACGTCCTGACTTTC
TRBV5-4	TRBD2	TRBJ2-1	.	16	CASSLQGLAGGPEQFF	TGTGCCAGCAGCTTGCAGGGCCTAGCGGGGGGGCCTGAGCAGTTCTTC
TRBV6-1	TRBD1	TRBJ1-1	.	18	CASSEGNRGSLRDTEAFF	TGTGCCAGCAGTGAAGGTAACAGGGGGAGTTTAAGGGACACTGAAGCTTTCTTT
TRBV5-5	TRBD1	TRBJ1-1	.	18	CASSGYTTGDSKYTEAFF	TGTGCCAGCAGCGGTTATACGACAGGGGATTCAAAATACACTGAAGCTTTCTTT
TRBV30	TRBD1	TRBJ1-1	.	13	CAWLGQMNTEAFF	TGTGCCTGGCTGGGACAGATGAACACTGAAGCTTTCTTT